This entry lists 2 T cell receptor beta chains sequenced from one sample in a study of T cell responses to AZD1222 COVID-19 vaccine. Sequencing was performed with immunoSEQ multiplex PCR; in TCRdb, only in-frame clones are kept and a portion is missing. The table lists 90,000 to 120,000 clones, about 90% of them singletons, with approximately 4.8% in the top ten. The sample here was peripheral blood, taken 28 days after the second AZD1222 dose. These TCRs come from an adult who received the AZD1222 COVID-19 vaccine.

The chain employs TRBV2 and TRBJ2-7, with 7 bases that match TRBD1. Germline V gene lookup returns CDR1 SNHLY and CDR2 FYNNEI. The CDR3 is made up of 14 amino acids. The V segment lost 6 bases and the J segment 0 bases; nucleotides outside the gene matches: 5. This chain's CDR3 is CASRSRDSSYEQYF. The CDR3 DNA sequence: TGTGCCAGCAGGAGCCGGGACAGCTCCTACGAGCAGTACTTC.

The gene calls are TRBV19 and TRBJ1-5; 9 bases map to TRBD1. Per the germline V gene, CDR1 is LNHDA and CDR2 is SQIVND (reference sequence). V shed 6 bases and J 3 bases; nucleotides not matched to a gene: 9. This CDR3 has 16 residues. The CDR3 reads CASSTGTGILNQPQHF. CDR3 nucleotide sequence: TGTGCCAGTAGCACCGGGACAGGGATACTCAATCAGCCCCAGCATTTT.